The rows below give T cell receptor beta chains drawn from one sample of a study of post-analysis software for immune sequencing data. TCRdb reprocessed the PCR reads via MiXCR and lists one record per CDR3 protein. This table holds about 200,000 distinct CDR3 sequences, 25% to 35% found once. Sequenced sample: blood. The receptors were sampled from a girl aged 2 to 17 with multiple sclerosis. Both conserved end residues are part of each CDR3. Fields, in order: V gene, D gene, clone size, J gene, CDR3 DNA, CDR3 protein. The D gene is left open where the match is weak. Size is stated for part of the rows, as once, few or many counts, or as a class when the clone is expanded.

TRBV20-1	-	many	TRBJ2-7	TGCAGTGCCCTCGAGGCGGAACCCTACGAGCAGTACTTC	CSALEAEPYEQYF
TRBV6-2/TRBV6-3	TRBD1	-	TRBJ2-5	TGTGCCAGCATTGATCCGGGACAGCGTGGCGATGAGCAGTACTTC	CASIDPGQRGDEQYF
TRBV29-1	TRBD1	many	TRBJ1-2	TGCAGCGTTGGATTACAGGGGAGGGGGTATGGCTACACCTTC	CSVGLQGRGYGYTF
TRBV12-3/TRBV12-4	-	-	TRBJ1-2	TGTGCCAGCAGGGATGCACTAATAAGCTATGGCTACACCTTC	CASRDALISYGYTF
TRBV7-8	TRBD1	many	TRBJ2-7	TGTGCCAGCAGCTTAGCCGGGACAGCACTCCACGAGCAGTACTTC	CASSLAGTALHEQYF
TRBV20-1	-	many	TRBJ2-7	TGCAGTGCTAGAGTTGCGGGGACAATTGGCGAGCAGTACTTC	CSARVAGTIGEQYF
TRBV7-2	-	many	TRBJ2-7	TGTGCCAGCAGCTTAGGCAGGGCCTACGAGCAGTACTTC	CASSLGRAYEQYF
TRBV28	TRBD1	-	TRBJ1-4	TGTGCCAGCAGTCCCCTAGGGACAGGGGTTGGGGATGAAAAACTGTTTTTT	CASSPLGTGVGDEKLFF
TRBV5-5	-	-	TRBJ2-5	TGTGCCAGCGGATGGGGTGTAGATATGGGGTCAGCCCAAGAGACCCAGTACTTC	CASGWGVDMGSAQETQYF
TRBV5-6	-	many	TRBJ2-5	TGTGCCAGCAGGGAGACTAGTCGGTTGGAGACCCAGTACTTC	CASRETSRLETQYF
TRBV20-1	TRBD2	many	TRBJ2-3	TGCAGTGCTGGACTAGCGGGAGTGCAAGATACGCAGTATTTT	CSAGLAGVQDTQYF
TRBV20-1	-	-	TRBJ2-7	TGCAGTGCTAGAGCAACCTTAAGCGAGCAGTACTTC	CSARATLSEQYF
TRBV5-5	TRBD1	many	TRBJ2-1	TGTGCCAGCAGCTTAAGGGGGCTGGACGATGAGCAGTTCTTC	CASSLRGLDDEQFF
TRBV5-1	-	many	TRBJ2-7	TGCGCCAGCAGCGGACGGGAGACGGGCCTCCTACGGCGGTACTTC	CASSGRETGLLRRYF
TRBV29-1	-	many	TRBJ2-7	TGCAGCGTAGAGGACGGATCCTACGAGCAGTACTTC	CSVEDGSYEQYF
TRBV5-1	-	few	TRBJ1-1	TGCGCCAGCAGCTTCGAACCCATTGGGACTGAAGCTTTCTTT	CASSFEPIGTEAFF
TRBV29-1	TRBD1	many	TRBJ2-6	TGCAGCGTGGAGGGACAGGCCAGCTCTGGGGCCAACGTCCTGACTTTC	CSVEGQASSGANVLTF